A selection of T cell receptor beta chains follows, all from one sample in a study of CD8 T cells in Susac syndrome. TCRdb recomputed calls from the immunoSEQ multiplex PCR reads with MiXCR, one row per CDR3 protein. In the table there are about 210,000 distinct CDR3 sequences, 90% to 95% of which are singletons. The specimen sequenced was CD4+ T cells from PBMCs. The receptors shown here come from a human donor in good health. The CDR3 runs from the conserved cysteine through the conserved F or W. A D gene is named only where the DNA matches it firmly. Rows give clone size only sometimes, using once, few, many, or a class for an expanded clone.

j_gene: TRBJ2-5
abundance: NA
v_gene: TRBV18
d_gene: NA
CDR3nt: TGTGCCAGCTCATCCCGTAACGTCCAAGAGACCCAGTACTTC
CDR3aa: CASSSRNVQETQYF

j_gene: TRBJ1-2
abundance: NA
v_gene: TRBV10-3
d_gene: TRBD1
CDR3nt: TGTGCCATCAGGGAGGGACAGGGGGCCTATGGCTACACCTTC
CDR3aa: CAIREGQGAYGYTF

j_gene: TRBJ2-3
abundance: NA
v_gene: TRBV27
d_gene: NA
CDR3nt: TGTGCCAGCAGTCTTAGGGGCCCAAATACGCAGTATTTT
CDR3aa: CASSLRGPNTQYF

j_gene: TRBJ2-3
abundance: NA
v_gene: TRBV2
d_gene: NA
CDR3nt: TGTGCCAGCAGCCGGGGGATAGACACAGATACGCAGTATTTT
CDR3aa: CASSRGIDTDTQYF

j_gene: TRBJ2-1
abundance: NA
v_gene: TRBV12-3/TRBV12-4
d_gene: TRBD2
CDR3nt: TGTGCCAGCAGTTTAAACCCAGCGGGAGTTTCTGAGCAGTTCTTC
CDR3aa: CASSLNPAGVSEQFF

j_gene: TRBJ1-5
abundance: few
v_gene: TRBV19
d_gene: NA
CDR3nt: TGTGCCAGTAGTCAAGGGGCAGGCAATCAGCCCCAGCATTTT
CDR3aa: CASSQGAGNQPQHF

j_gene: TRBJ2-1
abundance: NA
v_gene: TRBV7-9
d_gene: NA
CDR3nt: TGTGCCAGCAGCAGAGTCCCGGGAAAGCAGTTCTTC
CDR3aa: CASSRVPGKQFF

j_gene: TRBJ2-3
abundance: NA
v_gene: TRBV12-3/TRBV12-4
d_gene: NA
CDR3nt: TGTGCCAGCAGCCCCGGGTGGGATACGCAGTATTTT
CDR3aa: CASSPGWDTQYF

j_gene: TRBJ2-3
abundance: NA
v_gene: TRBV12-3/TRBV12-4
d_gene: NA
CDR3nt: TGTGCCAGCAACTGGGACCGGAGCACAGATACGCAGTATTTT
CDR3aa: CASNWDRSTDTQYF

j_gene: TRBJ2-3
abundance: NA
v_gene: TRBV5-1
d_gene: NA
CDR3nt: TGCGCCAGCAGCGGGACGGGGGCGGTGCGGGATACGCAGTATTTT
CDR3aa: CASSGTGAVRDTQYF

j_gene: TRBJ1-5
abundance: once
v_gene: TRBV7-2
d_gene: NA
CDR3nt: TGTGCCAGCAGCTTAAAGGCAGGTTATAATCAGCCCCAGCATTTT
CDR3aa: CASSLKAGYNQPQHF

j_gene: TRBJ1-1
abundance: NA
v_gene: TRBV7-6
d_gene: NA
CDR3nt: TGTGCCAGCAGCTTATATCGGGGAGGGATCACTGAAGCTTTCTTT
CDR3aa: CASSLYRGGITEAFF

j_gene: TRBJ2-1
abundance: NA
v_gene: TRBV18
d_gene: NA
CDR3nt: TGTGCCAGCTCAACACTCCATGAGCAGTTCTTC
CDR3aa: CASSTLHEQFF

j_gene: TRBJ1-2
abundance: NA
v_gene: TRBV9
d_gene: NA
CDR3nt: TGTGCCAGCAGCGTAACTCAGGGTTATGGCTACACCTTC
CDR3aa: CASSVTQGYGYTF

j_gene: TRBJ2-3
abundance: NA
v_gene: TRBV3-1
d_gene: NA
CDR3nt: TGTGCCAGCAGCCAAGCGGCTAGAGACACAGATACGCAGTATTTT
CDR3aa: CASSQAARDTDTQYF

j_gene: TRBJ2-1
abundance: NA
v_gene: TRBV7-2
d_gene: TRBD2
CDR3nt: TGTGCCAGCAGCCCCCAGGTGTTAGCGGGTGCCTACAATGAGCAGTTCTTC
CDR3aa: CASSPQVLAGAYNEQFF

j_gene: TRBJ2-6
abundance: NA
v_gene: TRBV7-2
d_gene: NA
CDR3nt: TGTGCCAGTTTTCGGGGCTCTGGGGCCAACGTCCTGACTTTC
CDR3aa: CASFRGSGANVLTF

j_gene: TRBJ2-2
abundance: NA
v_gene: TRBV3-1
d_gene: NA
CDR3nt: TGTGCCAGCAGCCACTCCCTTCAGAACACCGGGGAGCTGTTTTTT
CDR3aa: CASSHSLQNTGELFF

j_gene: TRBJ2-3
abundance: NA
v_gene: TRBV3-1
d_gene: NA
CDR3nt: TGTGCCAGCACCTCCGGGGGAGGCACAGATACGCAGTATTTT
CDR3aa: CASTSGGGTDTQYF

j_gene: TRBJ1-1
abundance: NA
v_gene: TRBV3-1
d_gene: TRBD1
CDR3nt: TGTGCCAGCAGGCCGGGACAGTACACTGAAGCTTTCTTT
CDR3aa: CASRPGQYTEAFF

j_gene: TRBJ2-1
abundance: NA
v_gene: TRBV27
d_gene: TRBD2
CDR3nt: TGTGCCAGCACCTCGGGGGCTAGCGGGTACAATGAGCAGTTCTTC
CDR3aa: CASTSGASGYNEQFF

j_gene: TRBJ1-5
abundance: NA
v_gene: TRBV6-5
d_gene: NA
CDR3nt: TGTGCCAGCAGTCGCGACGGGACCTTTCAGCCCCAGCATTTT
CDR3aa: CASSRDGTFQPQHF

j_gene: TRBJ1-1
abundance: NA
v_gene: TRBV3-1
d_gene: TRBD1
CDR3nt: TGTGCCAGCAGTACGATGGACAGGGGGACTGAAGCTTTCTTT
CDR3aa: CASSTMDRGTEAFF

j_gene: TRBJ2-3
abundance: NA
v_gene: TRBV20-1
d_gene: TRBD1
CDR3nt: TGCAGTGGCCTATGGGACAGGAGCACAGATACGCAGTATTTT
CDR3aa: CSGLWDRSTDTQYF

j_gene: TRBJ2-5
abundance: NA
v_gene: TRBV9
d_gene: NA
CDR3nt: TGTGCCAGCAGCTCGGGACGGTGGGAAGAGACCCAGTACTTC
CDR3aa: CASSSGRWEETQYF

j_gene: TRBJ1-5
abundance: NA
v_gene: TRBV9
d_gene: NA
CDR3nt: TGTGCCAGCAGCGTAGCGGACCACAATCAGCCCCAGCATTTT
CDR3aa: CASSVADHNQPQHF

j_gene: TRBJ2-7
abundance: NA
v_gene: TRBV7-9
d_gene: NA
CDR3nt: TGTGCCAGCAGCTTATCAGGGAGCTCCTACGAGCAGTACTTC
CDR3aa: CASSLSGSSYEQYF

j_gene: TRBJ2-2
abundance: NA
v_gene: TRBV11-2
d_gene: NA
CDR3nt: TGTGCCAGCAGTTCTATGGCCGGGGAGCTGTTTTTT
CDR3aa: CASSSMAGELFF

j_gene: TRBJ1-1
abundance: NA
v_gene: TRBV7-9
d_gene: TRBD1
CDR3nt: TGTGCCAGCAGCCCGGACAGGGGCCGAGGGACTGAAGCTTTCTTT
CDR3aa: CASSPDRGRGTEAFF

j_gene: TRBJ2-5
abundance: NA
v_gene: TRBV29-1
d_gene: NA
CDR3nt: TGCAGCGTTGAAACGGGCCCCAAGGGAGAGACCCAGTACTTC
CDR3aa: CSVETGPKGETQYF

j_gene: TRBJ1-2
abundance: NA
v_gene: TRBV25-1
d_gene: NA
CDR3nt: TGTGCCAGCAGTGAAACTGGGAAAGTATTAGGCTACACCTTC
CDR3aa: CASSETGKVLGYTF

j_gene: TRBJ2-1
abundance: NA
v_gene: TRBV4-2
d_gene: NA
CDR3nt: TGTGCCAGCAGCCGCCTTAGAGAGGATGAGCAGTTCTTC
CDR3aa: CASSRLREDEQFF

j_gene: TRBJ1-3
abundance: NA
v_gene: TRBV2
d_gene: NA
CDR3nt: TGTGCCAGCAACCAAGACCCCCCTCTTCCCGGGAGCTCTGGAAACACCATATATTTT
CDR3aa: CASNQDPPLPGSSGNTIYF

j_gene: TRBJ1-2
abundance: NA
v_gene: TRBV27
d_gene: TRBD1
CDR3nt: TGTGCCAGCAGTTTGGGACAGCCCTATGGCTACACCTTC
CDR3aa: CASSLGQPYGYTF

j_gene: TRBJ1-2
abundance: NA
v_gene: TRBV29-1
d_gene: TRBD1
CDR3nt: TGCAGCGTTGTCCCTACGGACAGGGAAAGCTACACCTTC
CDR3aa: CSVVPTDRESYTF

j_gene: TRBJ2-1
abundance: NA
v_gene: TRBV29-1
d_gene: NA
CDR3nt: TGCAGCGTTGAATGGGTCAATGAGCAGTTCTTC
CDR3aa: CSVEWVNEQFF

j_gene: TRBJ2-5
abundance: NA
v_gene: TRBV19
d_gene: NA
CDR3nt: TGTGCCAGTAGTATCAGGGGTCGAGGGGAGACCCAGTACTTC
CDR3aa: CASSIRGRGETQYF

j_gene: TRBJ2-3
abundance: NA
v_gene: TRBV5-1
d_gene: TRBD1
CDR3nt: TGCGCCAGCACCCTACAGGGGGCCCCGCGCACAGATACGCAGTATTTT
CDR3aa: CASTLQGAPRTDTQYF

j_gene: TRBJ2-1
abundance: NA
v_gene: TRBV20-1
d_gene: NA
CDR3nt: TGCAGTGCCACAGGTGGTAGCTCCTACAATGAGCAGTTCTTC
CDR3aa: CSATGGSSYNEQFF

j_gene: TRBJ1-2
abundance: once
v_gene: TRBV4-3
d_gene: NA
CDR3nt: TGCGCCAGCAGCCAAACGGACGGATCCTATGGCTACACCTTC
CDR3aa: CASSQTDGSYGYTF

j_gene: TRBJ2-3
abundance: once
v_gene: TRBV4-1
d_gene: NA
CDR3nt: TGCGCCAGCAGCGCGGACCCCCGAGGAGGCACAGATACGCAGTATTTT
CDR3aa: CASSADPRGGTDTQYF

j_gene: TRBJ2-1
abundance: once
v_gene: TRBV12-3/TRBV12-4
d_gene: TRBD2
CDR3nt: TGTGCCGAGGGGACTAGCGGGGACGATGAGCAGTTCTTC
CDR3aa: CAEGTSGDDEQFF

j_gene: TRBJ2-5
abundance: NA
v_gene: TRBV7-7
d_gene: NA
CDR3nt: TGTGCTAGCAGCTCGCACGAGACCCAGTACTTC
CDR3aa: CASSSHETQYF

j_gene: TRBJ2-1
abundance: NA
v_gene: TRBV29-1
d_gene: NA
CDR3nt: TGCAGCGTTGATGCTAGCGAAATTCACAATGAGCAGTTCTTC
CDR3aa: CSVDASEIHNEQFF